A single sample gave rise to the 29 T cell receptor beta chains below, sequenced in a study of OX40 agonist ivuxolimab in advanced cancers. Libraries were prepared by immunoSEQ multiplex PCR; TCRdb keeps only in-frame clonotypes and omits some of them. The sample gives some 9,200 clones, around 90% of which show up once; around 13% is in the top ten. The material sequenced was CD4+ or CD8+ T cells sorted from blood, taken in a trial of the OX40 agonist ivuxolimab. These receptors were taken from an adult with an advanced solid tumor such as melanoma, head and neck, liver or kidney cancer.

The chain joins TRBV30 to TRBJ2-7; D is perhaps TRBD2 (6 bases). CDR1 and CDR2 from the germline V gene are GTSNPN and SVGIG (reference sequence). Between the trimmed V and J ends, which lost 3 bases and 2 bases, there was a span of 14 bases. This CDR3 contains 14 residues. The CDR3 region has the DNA TGTGCCTGGAGGGTCGGAGGGGCCACCTACGAGCAGTACTTC. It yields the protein CAWRVGGATYEQYF. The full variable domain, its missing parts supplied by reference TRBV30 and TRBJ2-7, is SQTIHQWPATLVQPVGSPLSLECTVEGTSNPNLYWYRQAAGRGLQLLFYSVGIGQISSEVPQNLSASRPQDRQFILSSKKLLLSDSGFYLCAWRVGGATYEQYFGPGTRLTVT.

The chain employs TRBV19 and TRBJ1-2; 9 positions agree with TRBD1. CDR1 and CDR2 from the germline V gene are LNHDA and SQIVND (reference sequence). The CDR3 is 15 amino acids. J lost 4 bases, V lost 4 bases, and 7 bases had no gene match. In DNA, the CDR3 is TGTGCCAGTAGTAGAGAGACAGGGGGGTTCTATGGCTACACCTTC. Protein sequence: CASSRETGGFYGYTF.

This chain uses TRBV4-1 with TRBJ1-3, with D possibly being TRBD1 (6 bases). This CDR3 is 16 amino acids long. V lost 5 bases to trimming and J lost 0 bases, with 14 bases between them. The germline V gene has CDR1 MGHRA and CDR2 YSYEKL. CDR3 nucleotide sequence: TGCGCCAGCAGCACTGGACAGAAAACCTCTGGAAACACCATATATTTT. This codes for CASSTGQKTSGNTIYF.

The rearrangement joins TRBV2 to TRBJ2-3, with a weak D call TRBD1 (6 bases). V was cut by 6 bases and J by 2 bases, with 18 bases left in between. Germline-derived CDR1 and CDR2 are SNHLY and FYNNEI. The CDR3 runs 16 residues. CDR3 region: CASRGRRGQPTDTQYF. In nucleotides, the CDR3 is TGTGCCAGCAGGGGCAGAAGGGGACAACCCACAGATACGCAGTATTTT.

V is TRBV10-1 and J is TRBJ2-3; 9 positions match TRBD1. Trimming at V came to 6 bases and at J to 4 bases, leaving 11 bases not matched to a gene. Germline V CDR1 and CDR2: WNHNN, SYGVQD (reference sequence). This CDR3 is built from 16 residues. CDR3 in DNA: TGCGCCAGCAGGGGGGACCCGGGACAGGGCCCAGATACGCAGTATTTT. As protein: CASRGDPGQGPDTQYF.

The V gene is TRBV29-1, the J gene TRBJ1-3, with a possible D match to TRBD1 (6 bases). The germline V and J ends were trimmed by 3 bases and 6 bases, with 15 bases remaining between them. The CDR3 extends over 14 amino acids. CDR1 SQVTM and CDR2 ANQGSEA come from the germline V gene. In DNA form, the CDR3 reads TGCAGCGTTGAGGGGGGCCCAGGAATAAACACCATATATTTT. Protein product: CSVEGGPGINTIYF.

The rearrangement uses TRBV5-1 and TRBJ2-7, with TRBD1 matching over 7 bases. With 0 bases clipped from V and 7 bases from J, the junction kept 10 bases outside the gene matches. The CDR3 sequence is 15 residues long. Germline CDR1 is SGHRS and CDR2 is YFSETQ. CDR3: CASSLEVGTEQEQYF. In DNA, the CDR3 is TGCGCCAGCAGCTTGGAAGTGGGGACAGAACAAGAGCAGTACTTC. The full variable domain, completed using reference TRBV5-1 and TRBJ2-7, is KAGVTQTPRYLIKTRGQQVTLSCSPISGHRSVSWYQQTPGQGLQFLFEYFSETQRNKGNFPGRFSGRQFSNSRSEMNVSTLELGDSALYLCASSLEVGTEQEQYFGPGTRLTVT.

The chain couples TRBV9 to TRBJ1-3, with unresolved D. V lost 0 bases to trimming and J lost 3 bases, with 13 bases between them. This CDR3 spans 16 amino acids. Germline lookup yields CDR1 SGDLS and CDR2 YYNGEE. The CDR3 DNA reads TGTGCCAGCAGCGTAGAGCAGGTTGAAGTTGGAAACACCATATATTTT. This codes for CASSVEQVEVGNTIYF.

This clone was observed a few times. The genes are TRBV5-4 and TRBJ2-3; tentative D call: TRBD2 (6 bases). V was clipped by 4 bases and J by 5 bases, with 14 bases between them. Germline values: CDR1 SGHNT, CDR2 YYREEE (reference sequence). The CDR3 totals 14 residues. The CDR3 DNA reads TGTGCCAGCAGCCAAGAGGGACTTCAAGATACGCAGTATTTT. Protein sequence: CASSQEGLQDTQYF. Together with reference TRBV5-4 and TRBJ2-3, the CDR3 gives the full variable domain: ETGVTQSPTHLIKTRGQQVTLRCSSQSGHNTVSWYQQALGQGPQFIFQYYREEENGRGNFPPRFSGLQFPNYSSELNVNALELDDSALYLCASSQEGLQDTQYFGPGTRLTVL.

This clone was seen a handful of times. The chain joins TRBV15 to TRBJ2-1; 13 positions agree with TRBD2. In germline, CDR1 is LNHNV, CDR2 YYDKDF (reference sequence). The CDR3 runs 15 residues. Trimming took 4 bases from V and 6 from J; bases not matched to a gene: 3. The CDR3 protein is CATSKGLAGANEQFF. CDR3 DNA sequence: TGTGCCACCAGCAAAGGACTAGCGGGAGCCAATGAGCAGTTCTTC.

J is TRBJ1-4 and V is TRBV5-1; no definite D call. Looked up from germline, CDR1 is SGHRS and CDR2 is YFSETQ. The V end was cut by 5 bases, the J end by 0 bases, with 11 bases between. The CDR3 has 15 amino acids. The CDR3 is CASRTLGTTNEKLFF. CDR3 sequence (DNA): TGCGCCAGCAGAACTTTGGGGACAACTAATGAAAAACTGTTTTTT.

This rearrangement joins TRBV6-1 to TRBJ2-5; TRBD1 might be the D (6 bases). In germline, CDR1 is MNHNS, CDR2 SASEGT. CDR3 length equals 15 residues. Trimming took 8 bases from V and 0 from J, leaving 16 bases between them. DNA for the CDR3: TGTGCCAGCGGCCCCGGGACATCGTACCAAGAGACCCAGTACTTC. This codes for CASGPGTSYQETQYF.

CDR3 sequence reads: CASSPPRVPSRTEAFF. CDR3 sequence (DNA): TGTGCCAGCTCACCCCCCAGGGTTCCCTCGAGGACTGAAGCTTTCTTT. The chain couples TRBV18 to TRBJ1-1; D perhaps matches TRBD1 (5 bases). CDR3 length: 16 amino acids. V was trimmed by 3 bases and J by 5 bases, leaving 19 bases between them. Germline-derived CDR1 and CDR2 are KGHSH and LQKENI.

The CDR3, as DNA: TGTGCCAGCAGGTCGGGACAGGGGGACACCGGGGAGCTGTTTTTT. This gives the protein CASRSGQGDTGELFF. The rearrangement uses TRBV28 and TRBJ2-2; the match to TRBD1 covers 11 bases. The CDR3 sequence is 15 residues long. V was pared by 6 bases and J by 3 bases, with 3 bases of the junction left unmatched. CDR1 MDHEN and CDR2 SYDVKM come from the germline V gene.

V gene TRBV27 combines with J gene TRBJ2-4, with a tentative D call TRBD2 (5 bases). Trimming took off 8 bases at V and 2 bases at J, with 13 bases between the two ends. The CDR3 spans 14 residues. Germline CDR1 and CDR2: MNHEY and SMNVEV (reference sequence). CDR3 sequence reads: CASRPAGTKNIQYF. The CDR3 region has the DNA TGTGCCAGCCGTCCTGCGGGTACCAAAAACATTCAGTACTTC.

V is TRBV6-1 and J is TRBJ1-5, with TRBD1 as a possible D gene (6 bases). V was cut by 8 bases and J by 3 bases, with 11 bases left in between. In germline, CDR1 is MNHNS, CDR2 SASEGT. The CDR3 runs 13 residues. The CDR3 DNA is TGTGCCAGCTCGGACAGCCCCAATCAGCCCCAGCATTTT. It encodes CASSDSPNQPQHF.

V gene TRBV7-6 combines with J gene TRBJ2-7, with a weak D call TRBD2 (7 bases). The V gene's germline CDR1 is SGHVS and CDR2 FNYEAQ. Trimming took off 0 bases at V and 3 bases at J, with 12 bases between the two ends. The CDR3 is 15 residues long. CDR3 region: CASSLAAGDNYEQYF. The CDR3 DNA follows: TGTGCCAGCAGCTTAGCTGCGGGGGACAACTACGAGCAGTACTTC.

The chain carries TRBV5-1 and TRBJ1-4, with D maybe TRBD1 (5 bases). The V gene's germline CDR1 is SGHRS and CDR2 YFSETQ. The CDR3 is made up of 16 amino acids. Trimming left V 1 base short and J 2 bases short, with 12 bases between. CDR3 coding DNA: TGCGCCAGCAGCTTGTCAACGGGGCAGACTAATGAAAAACTGTTTTTT. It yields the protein CASSLSTGQTNEKLFF.

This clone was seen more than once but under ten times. The CDR3 nucleotides are TGCGCCAGCAGCCAAGAATCGTCAGGATTACGAGGCTACACCTTC. As protein: CASSQESSGLRGYTF. The chain joins TRBV4-1 to TRBJ1-2; no clear D. Germline CDR1 reads MGHRA; CDR2 reads YSYEKL. Between the trimmed V and J ends, which lost 0 bases and 8 bases, there was a span of 16 bases. The CDR3 runs to 15 residues.

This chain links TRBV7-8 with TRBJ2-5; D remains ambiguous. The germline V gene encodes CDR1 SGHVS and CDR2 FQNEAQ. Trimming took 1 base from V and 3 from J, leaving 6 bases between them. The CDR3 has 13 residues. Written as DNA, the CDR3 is TGTGCCAGCAGCTTAGTTAGGGAAGAGACCCAGTACTTC. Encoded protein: CASSLVREETQYF.

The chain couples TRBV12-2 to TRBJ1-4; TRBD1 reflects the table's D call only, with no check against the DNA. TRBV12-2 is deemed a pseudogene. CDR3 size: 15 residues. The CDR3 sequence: CASRTPSRAYEKLFF. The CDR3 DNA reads TGTGCAAGTCGCACTCCCAGCAGGGCATATGAAAAACTGTTTTTT.

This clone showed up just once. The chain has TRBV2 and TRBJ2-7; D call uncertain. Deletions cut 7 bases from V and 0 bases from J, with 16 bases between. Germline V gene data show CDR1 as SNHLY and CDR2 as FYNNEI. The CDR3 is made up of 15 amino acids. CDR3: CASTLIARSSYEQYF. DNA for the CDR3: TGTGCCAGCACACTAATAGCAAGGAGCTCCTACGAGCAGTACTTC. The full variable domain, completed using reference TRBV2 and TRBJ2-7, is EPEVTQTPSHQVTQMGQEVILRCVPISNHLYFYWYRQILGQKVEFLVSFYNNEISEKSEIFDDQFSVERPDGSNFTLKIRSTKLEDSAMYFCASTLIARSSYEQYFGPGTRLTVT.

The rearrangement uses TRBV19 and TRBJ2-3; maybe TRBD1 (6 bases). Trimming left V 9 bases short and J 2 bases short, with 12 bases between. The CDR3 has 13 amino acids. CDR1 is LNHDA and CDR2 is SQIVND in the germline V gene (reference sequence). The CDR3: CASNRVLTDTQYF. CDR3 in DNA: TGTGCCAGCAACAGGGTCCTCACAGATACGCAGTATTTT.

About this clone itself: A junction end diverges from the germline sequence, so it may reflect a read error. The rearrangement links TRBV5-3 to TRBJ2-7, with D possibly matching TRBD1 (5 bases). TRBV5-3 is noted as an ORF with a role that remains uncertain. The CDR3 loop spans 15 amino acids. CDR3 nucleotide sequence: TGTGCCAGCAGCTTGGGCAGGGCTAGCTCCTACGAGCAGTACTTC. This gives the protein CASSLGRASSYEQYF.

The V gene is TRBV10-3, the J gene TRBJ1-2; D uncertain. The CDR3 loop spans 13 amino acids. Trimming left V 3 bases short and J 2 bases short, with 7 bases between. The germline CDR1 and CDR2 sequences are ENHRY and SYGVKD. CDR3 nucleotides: TGTGCCATCAGTGAACGGCGGAACTATGGCTACACCTTC. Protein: CAISERRNYGYTF.

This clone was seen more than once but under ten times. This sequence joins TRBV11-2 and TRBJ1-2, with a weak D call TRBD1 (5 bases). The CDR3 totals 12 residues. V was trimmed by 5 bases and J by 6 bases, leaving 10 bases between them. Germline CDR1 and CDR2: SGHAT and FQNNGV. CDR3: CASSTRADGYTF. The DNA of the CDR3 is TGTGCCAGCAGCACCAGGGCCGATGGCTACACCTTC.

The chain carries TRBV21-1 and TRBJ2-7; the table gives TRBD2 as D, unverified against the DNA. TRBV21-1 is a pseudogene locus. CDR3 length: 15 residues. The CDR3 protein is CASSKGGLRAYEQYF. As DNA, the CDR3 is TGTGCCAGCAGCAAAGGAGGCCTCAGAGCCTACGAGCAGTACTTC.

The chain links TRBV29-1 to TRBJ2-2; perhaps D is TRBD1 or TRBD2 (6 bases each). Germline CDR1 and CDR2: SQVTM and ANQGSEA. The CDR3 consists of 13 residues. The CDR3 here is CSHRRGDTGELFF. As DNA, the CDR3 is TGCAGTCACCGGAGGGGGGACACCGGGGAGCTGTTTTTT.

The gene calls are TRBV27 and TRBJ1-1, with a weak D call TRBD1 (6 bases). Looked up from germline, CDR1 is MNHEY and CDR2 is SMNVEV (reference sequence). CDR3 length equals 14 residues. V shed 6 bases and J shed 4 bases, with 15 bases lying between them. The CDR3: CASSRRDILTEAFF. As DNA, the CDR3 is TGTGCCAGCAGCCGCCGGGACATACTCACTGAAGCTTTCTTT.